This T cell receptor (beta chain) was identified during a study of T cells in Graves' hyperthyroidism and ophthalmopathy. Overall study results and limits: Most expanded thyroid clonotypes above 0.001 recurred in blood. Separation of ophthalmopathy from stable hyperthyroidism was achieved by a 13 V-J model.

Hyperthyroidism of Graves' type that showed no ophthalmopathy progression within 18 months was stable. Using RNA transcripts as the source, TCR beta CDR3 regions were amplified. TCR CDR3 regions were first amplified by RT-PCR with HTBI primers. Via MiXCR, TCRdb re-called the multiplex PCR reads, giving one row per CDR3 protein. In the table there are over 300,000 distinct CDR3 sequences, approximately 14% of which are singletons. This clonotype has a count of ten or more. Its antigen is unidentified. This clonotype was sampled from a woman aged 55-75 years with Graves' hyperthyroidism. Source material: blood.

CDR3 DNA: TGTGCCAGCAGTTACTTGCCTAGCGGGATGGGCACAGATACGCAGTATTTT. It yields the protein CASSYLPSGMGTDTQYF. The chain employs TRBV6-2 or TRBV6-3 and TRBJ2-3; 9 nucleotides match TRBD2. The CDR3 sequence is 17 residues long. The V segment lost 1 base and the J segment 1 base; nucleotides outside the gene matches: 6. From germline, CDR1 is MNHEY and CDR2 SVGEGT.